This T cell receptor beta chain was sequenced in a study of T cells in Graves' hyperthyroidism and ophthalmopathy. This clonotype was detected many times. Deletions cut 2 bases from V and 7 bases from J, with 10 bases between. This CDR3 region has 12 residues. Per germline, CDR1 SGHKS and CDR2 YYEKEE (reference sequence). Regions amplified from RNA transcripts were the TCR beta CDR3 regions. TCR CDR3 underwent first-round RT-PCR with the HTBI primer set. TCRdb passed the multiplex PCR reads through MiXCR, listing each CDR3 protein once. The sample lists around 100,000 distinct CDR3 sequences; 47% were seen once.

This receptor was obtained from a man aged 35-49 years with Graves' hyperthyroidism. The sample taken for sequencing was blood. The gene calls are TRBV5-5 and TRBJ2-7; a weak D match, TRBD2 (6 bases). CDR3: CASSFYGGEQYF. CDR3 bases: TGTGCCAGCAGCTTCTACGGGGGTGAGCAGTACTTC.